The T cell receptor beta chain described here comes from a study of cytomegalovirus exposure and HLA in healthy donors. Broader study findings: Many donors carried some public TCRs, although rarity characterized most TCR sequences. Among TCR beta chains, those listed as cytomegalovirus-associated numbered about 160.

Germline V lookup: CDR1 GTSNPN, CDR2 SVGIG (reference sequence). The ends were cut back, 2 bases at V and 4 bases at J, with 3 bases in the middle. This CDR3 region has 11 residues. Primers included in the PCR were 60 Vbeta and 13 Jbeta primers. Profiled with immunoSEQ multiplex PCR; TCRdb holds only in-frame clones, not every one. The table has over 70,000 clones, more than 75% seen once. Comment on this clone: Its antigen remains unknown.

The receptor's source is a man between 18 and 29 years old in good health and CMV-seronegative. The V call is TRBV30, the J call TRBJ1-5; D unclear. Source material: PBMCs. The CDR3: CAWSPNQPQHF. Written as DNA, the CDR3 is TGTGCCTGGAGTCCGAATCAGCCCCAGCATTTT.